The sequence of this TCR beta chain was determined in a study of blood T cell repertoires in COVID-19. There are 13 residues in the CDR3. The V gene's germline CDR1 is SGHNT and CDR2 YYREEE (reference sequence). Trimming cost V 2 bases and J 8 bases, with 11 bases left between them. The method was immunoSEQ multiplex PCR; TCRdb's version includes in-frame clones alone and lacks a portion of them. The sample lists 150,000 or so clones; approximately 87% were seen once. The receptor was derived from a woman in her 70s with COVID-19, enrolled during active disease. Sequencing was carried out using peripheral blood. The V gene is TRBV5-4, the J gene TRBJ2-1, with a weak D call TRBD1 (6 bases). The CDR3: CASSFGQRDEQFF. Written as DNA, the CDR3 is TGTGCCAGCAGCTTCGGACAGAGGGATGAGCAGTTCTTC.